This entry lists 19 T cell receptor beta chains sequenced from one sample in a study of OX40 agonist ivuxolimab in advanced cancers. Data came from immunoSEQ multiplex PCR; TCRdb stores just in-frame clones and leaves some out. Found here are 25,000 to 30,000 clones, about 90% of them singletons; the top ten hold around 15%. The source material was CD4+ or CD8+ T cells sorted from blood, sampled in a trial of the OX40 agonist ivuxolimab. These receptors originate from an adult with an advanced solid tumor such as melanoma, head and neck, liver or kidney cancer.

This chain joins TRBV5-1 and TRBJ2-5, with a tentative D call TRBD2 (5 bases). The CDR3 spans 15 residues. The V gene's germline CDR1 is SGHRS and CDR2 YFSETQ. V was pared by 2 bases and J by 7 bases, with 18 bases between. In DNA form, the CDR3 reads TGCGCCAGCAGCTTCCTCCGGCGTCCAGAGGGGACCCAGTACTTC. Translating it yields CASSFLRRPEGTQYF.

This clone is classed as large. The chain links TRBV9 to TRBJ2-1; 9 bases fit TRBD2. Germline-derived CDR1 and CDR2 are SGDLS and YYNGEE. The CDR3 covers 15 residues. Germline trimming cut 5 bases from V and 8 bases from J; bases unmatched to any gene: 11. CDR3 region: CASSSSGSRADEQFF. CDR3 nucleotide sequence: TGTGCCAGCAGTAGTAGCGGGAGTCGGGCCGATGAGCAGTTCTTC.

CDR3 sequence: CAISQEGPYNEQFF. The CDR3 nucleotides are TGTGCCATCAGCCAGGAAGGGCCCTACAATGAGCAGTTCTTC. The rearrangement links TRBV10-3 to TRBJ2-1; D is ambiguous. The V end was cut by 6 bases, the J end by 2 bases, with 11 bases between. The CDR3 is 14 amino acids. CDR1 ENHRY and CDR2 SYGVKD come from the germline V gene.

The CDR3 DNA is TGTGCCATCAGTGGGGCGGTGGATCTAGCGGGAGGCGAGCAGTACTTC. It specifies CAISGAVDLAGGEQYF. The rearrangement joins TRBV10-3 to TRBJ2-7; 11 nucleotides line up with TRBD2. CDR3 size: 16 residues. CDR1 is ENHRY, CDR2 SYGVKD, per germline. V lost 4 bases, J lost 6 bases, and 11 bases stayed unmatched.

This rearrangement joins TRBV13 to TRBJ2-3; D unresolved. The CDR3 extends over 14 amino acids. In germline, CDR1 is PRHDT, CDR2 FYEKMQ (reference sequence). V was cut by 5 bases and J by 5 bases, with 14 bases left in between. The CDR3 DNA reads TGTGCCAGCAGCGCCTCTAGTCCAATAGATACGCAGTATTTT. Its protein product is CASSASSPIDTQYF.

V and J are TRBV18 and TRBJ2-7; TRBD1 is a possible D gene (5 bases). V dropped 3 bases and J dropped 6 bases, with 21 bases sitting between them. CDR1 is KGHSH, CDR2 LQKENI, per germline. This CDR3 comprises 16 residues. The DNA of the CDR3 is TGTGCCAGCTCACCCCCTGGACAAACTACCTCCGGCGAGCAGTACTTC. Its protein is CASSPPGQTTSGEQYF.

The rearrangement links TRBV2 to TRBJ2-7; the match to TRBD1 covers 9 bases. Germline CDR1 reads SNHLY; CDR2 reads FYNNEI. With V trimmed by 6 bases and J by 5 bases, 5 bases remained unmatched. The CDR3 consists of 13 residues. In DNA form, the CDR3 reads TGTGCCAGCAGCACCGGGACAGGGAACGAGCAGTACTTC. Translation gives CASSTGTGNEQYF.

V usage is TRBV9 and J usage is TRBJ2-2; D call uncertain. The V gene's germline CDR1 is SGDLS and CDR2 YYNGEE. There are 13 residues in the CDR3. Trimming removed 3 bases from V and 3 bases from J, with 6 bases in between. This CDR3 reads CASSEWDTGELFF. The DNA of the CDR3 is TGTGCCAGCAGCGAGTGGGACACCGGGGAGCTGTTTTTT.

This sequence joins TRBV7-9 and TRBJ2-2; D uncertain. The CDR3 sequence is 13 residues long. The germline V gene encodes CDR1 SEHNR and CDR2 FQNEAQ (reference sequence). V dropped 5 bases and J dropped 8 bases, with 12 bases sitting between them. CDR3: CASSQVLGGELFF. In nucleotides, the CDR3 is TGTGCCAGCAGCCAGGTCCTGGGAGGGGAGCTGTTTTTT.

CDR3 loop: CAISEGVGAYEQYF. CDR3 sequence (DNA): TGTGCCATCAGTGAAGGGGTGGGAGCTTACGAGCAGTACTTC. The chain combines TRBV10-3 with TRBJ2-7; possibly TRBD1 or TRBD2 for D (5 bases each). The CDR3 is 14 amino acids. Germline CDR1 is ENHRY and CDR2 is SYGVKD. Deletions cut 3 bases from V and 4 bases from J, with 13 bases between.

This clone was picked up one time. The rearrangement uses TRBV19 and TRBJ1-1; the D is unclear. This CDR3 contains 13 residues. V was pared by 2 bases and J by 1 base, with 5 bases between. Germline V gene lookup returns CDR1 LNHDA and CDR2 SQIVND (reference sequence). The CDR3 protein is CASSIRPNTEAFF. DNA of the CDR3: TGTGCCAGTAGTATAAGACCGAACACTGAAGCTTTCTTT.

V gene TRBV6-5 combines with J gene TRBJ2-2; 7 nucleotides line up with TRBD1. Germline V gene data show CDR1 as MNHEY and CDR2 as SVGAGI. V trimming: 6 bases; J trimming: 4 bases; junction bases outside the gene matches: 8. CDR3 length equals 15 residues. DNA for the CDR3: TGTGCCAGCAGCGCCCGAGGGGGCGGCACCGGGGAGCTGTTTTTT. Translated, it gives CASSARGGGTGELFF.

The J gene is TRBJ2-1, the V gene TRBV4-3; the match to TRBD2 covers 11 bases. CDR3 size: 18 residues. Germline values: CDR1 LGHNA, CDR2 YSLEER. V gave up 0 bases and J gave up 1 base; unmatched junction bases: 5. CDR3 residues: CASSQELAGVVSYNEQFF. The CDR3 DNA sequence: TGCGCCAGCAGCCAAGAACTAGCGGGAGTAGTTTCCTACAATGAGCAGTTCTTC.

The J gene is TRBJ2-1, the V gene TRBV29-1; possibly TRBD2 for D (6 bases). The CDR3 runs 12 residues. V was clipped by 7 bases and J by 5 bases, with 12 bases between them. The germline V gene encodes CDR1 SQVTM and CDR2 ANQGSEA. The CDR3 is CSDIGGDNEQFF. The CDR3 DNA reads TGCAGCGACATCGGGGGAGACAATGAGCAGTTCTTC.

This chain connects TRBV6-6 to TRBJ2-7; D is unclear. CDR3 length equals 13 residues. CDR1 and CDR2 (germline): MNHNY, SVGAGI (reference sequence). Trimming pared 0 bases from V and 5 bases from J, leaving 8 bases between. CDR3 bases: TGTGCCAGCAGTTACTCGTCGGGTAACGAGCAGTACTTC. Translation gives CASSYSSGNEQYF.

V usage is TRBV4-3 and J usage is TRBJ2-5; D is undetermined. The tail of the sequence fits TRBJ2-7 better, so the J call may be wrong. Germline V CDR1 and CDR2: LGHNA, YSLEER. The CDR3 is 15 residues long. This CDR3 reads CASSQGASPTYEQYF. CDR3 DNA sequence: TGCGCCAGCAGCCAAGGAGCGAGCCCTACCTACGAGCAGTACTTC.

The chain couples TRBV19 to TRBJ2-7, with D perhaps matching TRBD1 (6 bases). The V end lost 6 bases, the J end lost 3 bases, and 15 bases lay between the germline ends. The V gene's germline CDR1 is LNHDA and CDR2 SQIVND (reference sequence). The CDR3 loop spans 14 amino acids. The CDR3, as DNA: TGTGCCAGTAGCCTCTCGGGACATAGCTACGAGCAGTACTTC. Amino acid sequence: CASSLSGHSYEQYF.

J is TRBJ1-2 and V is TRBV11-2; D perhaps matches TRBD1 (6 bases). This CDR3 is built from 13 residues. Germline V gene sequence: CDR1 SGHAT, CDR2 FQNNGV. V was pared by 5 bases and J by 2 bases, with 9 bases between. CDR3: CASSHTGNYGYTF. CDR3 DNA sequence: TGTGCCAGCAGCCACACAGGGAACTATGGCTACACCTTC. Looking up the rest from reference TRBV11-2 and TRBJ1-2 gives the full variable domain: EAGVAQSPRYKIIEKRQSVAFWCNPISGHATLYWYQQILGQGPKLLIQFQNNGVVDDSQLPKDRFSAERLKGVDSTLKIQPAKLEDSAVYLCASSHTGNYGYTFGSGTRLTVV.

Relative to its sample, this clone is medium-sized. The rearrangement joins TRBV18 to TRBJ2-7; D may be TRBD2 (5 bases). The germline gives CDR1 KGHSH, CDR2 LQKENI. The germline V and J ends were trimmed by 2 bases and 5 bases, with 13 bases remaining between them. The CDR3 consists of 14 residues. CDR3 nucleotides: TGTGCCAGCTCACCATCAACGACCGGGGACGAGCAGTACTTC. It yields the protein CASSPSTTGDEQYF.